A selection of T cell receptor beta chains follows, all from one sample in a study of OX40 agonist ivuxolimab in advanced cancers. Generated by immunoSEQ multiplex PCR, the TCRdb table keeps only in-frame clones and is missing some. The data hold 72,000 or so clones, with approximately 84% observed a single time. Material: CD4+ or CD8+ T cells sorted from blood, obtained in a trial of the OX40 agonist ivuxolimab. These TCRs come from an adult with an advanced solid tumor such as melanoma, head and neck, liver or kidney cancer. CDR3s include the opening cysteine and the closing phenylalanine or tryptophan. Fields, in order: D gene, V gene, clone size, J gene, CDR3 length, CDR3 DNA, CDR3 protein. The D gene is left open where the match is weak. Some rows have no size entry. The others give once, few or many, or a class for an expanded clone.

d_gene: TRBD1
v_gene: TRBV19
abundance: -
j_gene: TRBJ1-4
len: 14
CDR3nt: TGTGCCAGTAGTCACAGGGGCGACAATGAAAAACTGTTTTTT
CDR3aa: CASSHRGDNEKLFF

d_gene: TRBD2
v_gene: TRBV5-1
abundance: -
j_gene: TRBJ2-2
len: 14
CDR3nt: TGCGCCAGCAACGGGGGGGCCGGAACCGGGGAGCTGTTTTTT
CDR3aa: CASNGGAGTGELFF

d_gene: TRBD2
v_gene: TRBV9
abundance: -
j_gene: TRBJ2-3
len: 17
CDR3nt: TGTGCCAGCAGCTTAGAGGCTAGCGGGGGCCGCACAGATACGCAGTATTTT
CDR3aa: CASSLEASGGRTDTQYF

d_gene: -
v_gene: TRBV5-6
abundance: -
j_gene: TRBJ1-5
len: 15
CDR3nt: TGTGCCAGCAGCTCCATGACAGAATTCAATCAGCCCCAGCATTTT
CDR3aa: CASSSMTEFNQPQHF

d_gene: TRBD1
v_gene: TRBV5-1
abundance: -
j_gene: TRBJ2-4
len: 17
CDR3nt: TGCGCCAGCAGCTTGTTCGCCGCGTCGCAGGGGGTCGACATTCAGTACTTC
CDR3aa: CASSLFAASQGVDIQYF

d_gene: -
v_gene: TRBV19
abundance: -
j_gene: TRBJ1-2
len: 14
CDR3nt: TGTGCCAGTAGTATACAAGACGCCCCATATGGCTACACCTTC
CDR3aa: CASSIQDAPYGYTF

d_gene: -
v_gene: TRBV6-5
abundance: -
j_gene: TRBJ1-2
len: 14
CDR3nt: TGTGCCAGCAGTTACTCGACGGGGGTCGAAAGCTACACCTTC
CDR3aa: CASSYSTGVESYTF

d_gene: -
v_gene: TRBV11-2
abundance: -
j_gene: TRBJ1-1
len: 15
CDR3nt: TGTGCCAGCAGCCCGCTAGGGGCAAGGGGCACTGAAGCTTTCTTT
CDR3aa: CASSPLGARGTEAFF

d_gene: TRBD2
v_gene: TRBV4-1
abundance: once
j_gene: TRBJ2-5
len: 15
CDR3nt: TGCGCCAGCAGCCCGACTAGCGGGGTTCGGGAGACCCAGTACTTC
CDR3aa: CASSPTSGVRETQYF

d_gene: -
v_gene: TRBV5-1
abundance: -
j_gene: TRBJ1-2
len: 19
CDR3nt: TGCGCCAGCAGCGCGGGCGGACCCGGGAGCTCAATCGCTAACTATGGCTACACCTTC
CDR3aa: CASSAGGPGSSIANYGYTF

d_gene: -
v_gene: TRBV15
abundance: few
j_gene: TRBJ2-1
len: 14
CDR3nt: TGTGCCACCAGCAGAGATCTCGGGGTTTATGAGCAGTTCTTC
CDR3aa: CATSRDLGVYEQFF

d_gene: TRBD1
v_gene: TRBV28
abundance: -
j_gene: TRBJ1-1
len: 16
CDR3nt: TGTGCCAGCAGCTCTCTTCCCGGACAGGGCCCCGCTGAAGCTTTCTTT
CDR3aa: CASSSLPGQGPAEAFF

d_gene: -
v_gene: TRBV21-1
abundance: -
j_gene: TRBJ1-2
len: 16
CDR3nt: TGTGCCAGCAACAGCAGAGGAGGGAACATTGACTATGGCTACACCTTC
CDR3aa: CASNSRGGNIDYGYTF

d_gene: -
v_gene: TRBV27
abundance: -
j_gene: TRBJ2-7
len: 14
CDR3nt: TGTGCCAGCAGCACAAACAGGTTCTCCTACGAGCAGTACTTC
CDR3aa: CASSTNRFSYEQYF

d_gene: TRBD1
v_gene: TRBV7-3
abundance: -
j_gene: TRBJ2-3
len: 17
CDR3nt: TGTGCCAGCAGCCCGGGTCCGGGACAGAGTTTGACAGATACGCAGTATTTT
CDR3aa: CASSPGPGQSLTDTQYF

d_gene: -
v_gene: TRBV27
abundance: -
j_gene: TRBJ2-2
len: 14
CDR3nt: TGTGCCAGCAGTTCCAACAGGGTCACCGGGGAGCTGTTTTTT
CDR3aa: CASSSNRVTGELFF

d_gene: TRBD2
v_gene: TRBV2
abundance: -
j_gene: TRBJ2-5
len: 16
CDR3nt: TGTGCCAGCAGTGGACAAGTAGCGGGGGGGCTGGAGACCCAGTACTTC
CDR3aa: CASSGQVAGGLETQYF

d_gene: -
v_gene: TRBV6-5
abundance: -
j_gene: TRBJ1-2
len: 16
CDR3nt: TGTGCCAGCAGTTACTCAGGGGGGGCGAATGGCTATGGCTACACCTTC
CDR3aa: CASSYSGGANGYGYTF

d_gene: -
v_gene: TRBV5-1
abundance: few
j_gene: TRBJ1-4
len: 14
CDR3nt: TGCGCCAGCAGCTTCCGACAGTCTCGAGAAAAACTGTTTTTT
CDR3aa: CASSFRQSREKLFF

d_gene: -
v_gene: TRBV19
abundance: -
j_gene: TRBJ2-3
len: 14
CDR3nt: TGTGCCAGTAGTTCTCCCCAGGGGAAAGATACGCAGTATTTT
CDR3aa: CASSSPQGKDTQYF

d_gene: -
v_gene: TRBV7-2
abundance: -
j_gene: TRBJ1-4
len: 13
CDR3nt: TGTGCCAGCAGCTTAGCCAGGGTTGAAAAACTGTTTTTT
CDR3aa: CASSLARVEKLFF

d_gene: -
v_gene: TRBV28
abundance: few
j_gene: TRBJ2-2
len: 12
CDR3nt: TGTGCCACCGGGGCGTCAGCCGGGGAGCTGTTTTTT
CDR3aa: CATGASAGELFF

d_gene: TRBD2
v_gene: TRBV19
abundance: -
j_gene: TRBJ2-5
len: 17
CDR3nt: TGTGCCAGTAGTACCCCCCGCGGACTAGCGGGGGAGGAGACCCAGTACTTC
CDR3aa: CASSTPRGLAGEETQYF

d_gene: -
v_gene: TRBV5-1
abundance: -
j_gene: TRBJ1-3
len: 14
CDR3nt: TGCGCCAGCAGCCCCGACAATACTGGAAACACCATATATTTT
CDR3aa: CASSPDNTGNTIYF

d_gene: -
v_gene: TRBV6-1
abundance: -
j_gene: TRBJ2-5
len: 13
CDR3nt: TGTGCCAGCAGTGAATTGCACGAAGAGACCCAGTACTTC
CDR3aa: CASSELHEETQYF

d_gene: -
v_gene: TRBV5-8
abundance: -
j_gene: TRBJ2-1
len: 13
CDR3nt: TGTGCCAGCAGCTTCGGCAATGTACGTGAGCAGTTCTTC
CDR3aa: CASSFGNVREQFF

d_gene: -
v_gene: TRBV16
abundance: -
j_gene: TRBJ1-1
len: 15
CDR3nt: TGTGCCAGCAGCCAATATGAAGGCTGGGGCACCGAAGCTTTCTTT
CDR3aa: CASSQYEGWGTEAFF

d_gene: TRBD1
v_gene: TRBV29-1
abundance: -
j_gene: TRBJ1-1
len: 13
CDR3nt: TGCAGCGTTGCGGCAGGGGGTAACACTGAAGCTTTCTTT
CDR3aa: CSVAAGGNTEAFF

d_gene: -
v_gene: TRBV2
abundance: -
j_gene: TRBJ1-4
len: 15
CDR3nt: TGTGCCAGCAGTGAAGAAGGCAGGAGGAATGAAAAACTGTTTTTT
CDR3aa: CASSEEGRRNEKLFF

d_gene: -
v_gene: TRBV2
abundance: -
j_gene: TRBJ1-2
len: 13
CDR3nt: TGTGCCAGCAGTCGGGGGGTGGACTATGGCTACACCTTC
CDR3aa: CASSRGVDYGYTF

d_gene: -
v_gene: TRBV6-5
abundance: once
j_gene: TRBJ1-1
len: 13
CDR3nt: TGTGCCAGCATCCGGCAGGGGAACACTGAAGCTTTCTTT
CDR3aa: CASIRQGNTEAFF

d_gene: TRBD1
v_gene: TRBV5-1
abundance: once
j_gene: TRBJ1-5
len: 15
CDR3nt: TGCGCCAGCAGCCTTACAGGGGGAGTCGGTCAGCCCCAGCATTTT
CDR3aa: CASSLTGGVGQPQHF

d_gene: -
v_gene: TRBV28
abundance: -
j_gene: TRBJ2-1
len: 13
CDR3nt: TGTGCCAGCTGGGGCCGGGTGGGAGATGAGCAGTTCTTC
CDR3aa: CASWGRVGDEQFF

d_gene: TRBD1
v_gene: TRBV9
abundance: -
j_gene: TRBJ2-4
len: 15
CDR3nt: TGTGCCAGCAGCCCCGACAGGGGGCGCGGAGACATTCAGTACTTC
CDR3aa: CASSPDRGRGDIQYF

d_gene: TRBD1
v_gene: TRBV5-1
abundance: -
j_gene: TRBJ1-6
len: 16
CDR3nt: TGCGCCAGCAGCTTGGAGCAGCAAGGGGGCAGTTCACCCCTCCACTTT
CDR3aa: CASSLEQQGGSSPLHF

d_gene: TRBD1
v_gene: TRBV19
abundance: -
j_gene: TRBJ2-5
len: 16
CDR3nt: TGTGCCAGTAGTACCCGGGGGACAGGAGACCAAGAGACCCAGTACTTC
CDR3aa: CASSTRGTGDQETQYF

d_gene: -
v_gene: TRBV11-2
abundance: -
j_gene: TRBJ1-5
len: 18
CDR3nt: TGTGCCAGCAGCTTAGGTCCGCTCGGGGCTGGTAGCAATCAGCCCCAGCATTTT
CDR3aa: CASSLGPLGAGSNQPQHF

d_gene: -
v_gene: TRBV5-1
abundance: -
j_gene: TRBJ1-1
len: 15
CDR3nt: TGCGCCAGCAGCTCGGGGGGCGCTTACAACACTGAAGCTTTCTTT
CDR3aa: CASSSGGAYNTEAFF

d_gene: -
v_gene: TRBV5-1
abundance: -
j_gene: TRBJ2-3
len: 14
CDR3nt: TGCGCCAGCAGCCCCCTGCAGGGCACAGATACGCAGTATTTT
CDR3aa: CASSPLQGTDTQYF

d_gene: -
v_gene: TRBV11-2
abundance: -
j_gene: TRBJ1-1
len: 13
CDR3nt: TGTGCCAGCAGCTTTTCGGGGGCCACTGAAGCTTTCTTT
CDR3aa: CASSFSGATEAFF

d_gene: TRBD1
v_gene: TRBV5-8
abundance: -
j_gene: TRBJ2-1
len: 15
CDR3nt: TGTGCCAGCAGCTTGGGCGGACAGGGAAGCAATGAGCAGTTCTTC
CDR3aa: CASSLGGQGSNEQFF

d_gene: -
v_gene: TRBV6-6
abundance: -
j_gene: TRBJ1-3
len: 13
CDR3nt: TGTGCCAGCAGCCAGCGCTCTGGAAACACCATATATTTT
CDR3aa: CASSQRSGNTIYF

d_gene: -
v_gene: TRBV6-1
abundance: once
j_gene: TRBJ2-5
len: 13
CDR3nt: TGTGCCAGCAGTGAACTACAGCAAGAGACCCAGTACTTC
CDR3aa: CASSELQQETQYF

d_gene: -
v_gene: TRBV6-1
abundance: -
j_gene: TRBJ1-5
len: 12
CDR3nt: TGTGCCAGCAGTGAATCTAGTCAGCCCCAGCATTTT
CDR3aa: CASSESSQPQHF

d_gene: -
v_gene: TRBV2
abundance: -
j_gene: TRBJ1-4
len: 15
CDR3nt: TGTGCCAGCAGTGAAGCTGGACATTCTGGTGAAAAACTGTTTTTT
CDR3aa: CASSEAGHSGEKLFF

d_gene: TRBD2
v_gene: TRBV7-2
abundance: -
j_gene: TRBJ2-5
len: 15
CDR3nt: TGTGCCAGCAGGCCTAATAGCGGGTACCAAGAGACCCAGTACTTC
CDR3aa: CASRPNSGYQETQYF

d_gene: TRBD1
v_gene: TRBV5-1
abundance: -
j_gene: TRBJ1-1
len: 14
CDR3nt: TGCGCCAGCAGCTTTGGACAGGGACGGACTGAAGCTTTCTTT
CDR3aa: CASSFGQGRTEAFF

d_gene: -
v_gene: TRBV14
abundance: -
j_gene: TRBJ1-1
len: 14
CDR3nt: TGTGCCAGCAGCCGGCCCGGATGGAGCACTGAAGCTTTCTTT
CDR3aa: CASSRPGWSTEAFF

d_gene: -
v_gene: TRBV19
abundance: once
j_gene: TRBJ1-2
len: 14
CDR3nt: TGTGCCAGTAGTATTAGGGTGGGGAACTATGGCTACACCTTC
CDR3aa: CASSIRVGNYGYTF